This T cell receptor beta chain was identified during a study of blood T cells in healthy people across ages (dated by TCRdb to 2013 to 2016). Regarding the study in general: In model experiments, template switching captured roughly one uniquely barcoded TCR beta cDNA molecule for every two T cells. The study measured age-related changes in TCR beta repertoire diversity using deep sequencing normalized with unique cDNA molecular identifiers. Donors were grouped into four age groups: young (average 16 years), middle-aged (about 40), aged (62) and long-lived (about 89). To avoid experimental bias, donors of different ages were spread randomly across the sequencing lanes. Using the same blood draw, the study looked at two additional independent replicas of 1 million unique cDNA reads for two donors, one aged 18 to 30 and the other aged 80 or older. Overall study outcomes, separate from this receptor: The long-lived group showed more naive CD4+ T cells, fewer expanded clones and increased TCR diversity than the aged group, suggesting age selection. Since profiling was done on bulk unsorted PBMCs, naive and antigen-experienced compartments could not be conclusively compared. Because donor CMV infection status was unknown, age-related changes in expanded clonotypes were potentially confounded. There was a strong correlation between observed TCR beta diversity and the percentage of naive T cells measured by flow cytometry. Total diversity estimates from one million sequenced T cells were considered lower bounds and underestimates. Observed TCR beta diversity per million T cells fell roughly linearly with age, and a significant reduction was already apparent by age around 39.

The CDR3 starts with the cysteine, ends with the phenylalanine, and has 16 residues. Only the CDR3 region is kept as DNA, spanning 48 bases read in frame from base 1. A word on this clonotype: It lacks a known antigen. One base away there is no much larger clone; base qualities are not given.

The donors were roughly 40 Caucasian individuals from Russia, aged roughly 6 to 100 years, who were systemically healthy. Roughly 11 milliliters of peripheral blood were drawn from each donor into EDTA-treated Vacutainer tubes. Ficoll-Paque density-gradient centrifugation was used to isolate PBMCs, with at least 7 million obtained per sample. Total RNA, at least 5.5 micrograms per sample, was extracted from PBMCs with Trizol reagent. For every donor, an aliquot of PBMCs went through flow cytometry to measure the percentages of naive CD45RAhigh/CD27high T cells. Libraries were constructed by 5' RACE. The instrument was an Illumina HiSeq 2500. The second PCR ran for about 6 to 11 cycles and used a J-beta primer mix along with a sample-barcoded 5' primer. Each TCR beta cDNA molecule received a unique molecular identifier from a template-switch 5' adaptor carrying 12 random nucleotides. At least 2.5 million CDR3-containing paired-end reads were obtained from each sample. First-strand cDNA was synthesized from all RNA with the Mint cDNA synthesis kit, primed by a TRBC-specific oligonucleotide. Following uracil-DNA glycosylase treatment, a first 18-cycle PCR with universal primers M1SS and BC2_uni_R was performed on all cDNA. The published analysis was carried out like this. For normalization, 1 million high-quality reads, each with a distinct molecular identifier, were randomly selected from each sample. Instead of being binned into consensus sequences, reads with shared molecular identifiers were discarded. MiTCR, with a Q25 quality threshold and the strictest error-elimination algorithm, was used for CDR3 identification, clonotype clustering and error correction. A nonparametric unseen species model with Euler transformation was used to estimate a lower bound on total TCR beta diversity. TCRdb passed the public sequencing reads through fastp at Q25 and MiXCR, retaining productive beta sequences. One record per CDR3 amino acid sequence lists the most common genes and DNA. What appears here as the V and J calls and clone size reflects TCRdb's work, not the paper's. The sample table holds around 1,700,000 distinct CDR3 sequences, of which 28% were seen once. Of the sample, 6.5% to 8.5% falls within the top ten clones.

Sample: blood. The clonotype comes from a woman under 40 in good health. The receptor chain draws on TRBV21-1 and TRBJ2-7; TRBD1, the D gene given by the table, was not confirmed from the DNA. With the DNA end fitting TRBJ2-5 better, the J assignment may be wrong. TRBV21-1 is annotated as a pseudogene. In nucleotides, the sequence is TGTGCCAGCTGTCCATCCCCCGGGACAGGCATGAAGACCCAGTACTTC. It translates as CASCPSPGTGMKTQYF.